This T cell receptor (beta chain) emerged from a study of early T cells in non-severe SARS-CoV-2 infection (dated by TCRdb to the early 2020s). Background on the whole study: Because TCR sequencing was done on bulk RNA from unsorted whole blood, the alpha and beta chains could not be paired.

The study was a case-control design nested within a healthcare worker cohort in London, UK, with weekly nasopharyngeal swab PCR tests and blood sampling. Between 23 and 31 March 2020, the week of the UK lockdown, healthcare workers were enrolled and then followed up weekly for as long as 16 weeks. Library generation was performed with 5' RACE. Sequencing was carried out with a NextSeq 500. To correct for sequencing error and PCR bias, the TCR library protocol tagged individual cDNA molecules with unique molecular identifiers. Both TCR alpha and beta chains were sequenced, and tight co-correlation was observed between alpha and beta sequence abundances in each sample. From the authors' description of their analysis: Decombinator V4 was used to annotate the V gene, J gene and CDR3 of the TCR sequences. TCRs were defined as expanded if a significant change between any two time points was detected under a Poisson model with p below 0.0001. TCR abundances were normalised to the total number of TCRs sequenced per sample and expressed as counts per million. TRAV1-2 paired with TRAJ12, TRAJ20 or TRAJ33 defined MAIT TCRs, while TRAV10 paired with TRAJ18 defined iNKT TCRs. VDJdb, accessed 1 November 2021, was searched for CMV, EBV and SARS-CoV-2 annotated TCRs, with TCRs annotated for multiple antigens excluded. In TCRdb, the public reads were trimmed at Q25 with fastp and aligned with MiXCR, with productive beta chains retained. Each CDR3 protein appears once, grouped with its most common genes and DNA. The V and J calls, along with clone size, are taken from TCRdb and not from the paper's own processing. This sample gives 100,000 to 140,000 distinct CDR3 sequences in total; around 10% of them show up just once. The ten largest clones add up to 7.6% of the sample.

The full study reports these points: VDJdb matching was skewed toward anti-spike CD8 responses and likely underestimated virus-specific expansions by missing private and CD4 specificities.

The germline ends are 4 bases apart after V is trimmed by 3 bases and J by 2 bases. CDR3 length: 13 amino acids, cysteine to phenylalanine. Only CDR3 DNA is held: 39 bases, read in frame from base 1. Per the germline V gene, KGHDR is the CDR1 and SFDVKD is the CDR2. This clonotype was counted at least ten times. Its recognized antigen is unknown. No per-base quality is available; no much larger clone lies one base away. The sequenced sample was whole blood. Rearrangement joined TRBV24-1 to TRBJ1-5; too little of a D gene remains to name it. The receptor was isolated from an adult who was a healthcare worker with PCR-confirmed SARS-CoV-2 infection or an uninfected control (not recorded which). The bases are TGTGCCACCAGTGATGTAGGCAATCAGCCCCAGCATTTT. This sequence encodes CATSDVGNQPQHF.